These 9 T cell receptor beta chains were sequenced from one sample in a study of blood T cell repertoires in COVID-19. Sequencing used immunoSEQ multiplex PCR; TCRdb keeps in-frame clones, though not all of them. This table has some 160,000 clones, approximately 80% appearing once. Sequenced sample: peripheral blood. These receptors came from a woman of 80 years or more with COVID-19, enrolled during active disease.

The V and J genes are TRBV20-1 and TRBJ2-3; 7 positions agree with TRBD1. The CDR3 covers 18 residues. Germline lookup yields CDR1 DFQATT and CDR2 SNEGSKA (reference sequence). V trimming: 3 bases; J trimming: 5 bases; junction bases outside the gene matches: 20. Written as DNA, the CDR3 is TGCAGTGCTAGTGCCCCCGCGGGTATTAGGGGGCGAGGAGATACGCAGTATTTT. Amino acid sequence: CSASAPAGIRGRGDTQYF.

This clone was seen a single time. The rearrangement joins TRBV6-5 to TRBJ2-5; TRBD1 agrees at 10 bases. The V and J ends lost 4 bases and 8 bases, in that order; junction bases with no gene match: 10. The CDR3 extends over 15 amino acids. Germline CDR1 reads MNHEY; CDR2 reads SVGAGI. The CDR3 reads CASSSLTLTGGTQYF. The CDR3 DNA reads as TGTGCCAGCAGTTCCCTGACGTTGACAGGGGGCACCCAGTACTTC.

This clone was counted a single time. This sequence joins TRBV9 and TRBJ2-2; D remains ambiguous. The germline gives CDR1 SGDLS, CDR2 YYNGEE. Trimming stripped 7 bases from V and 5 bases from J, with 18 bases between. This CDR3 has 15 residues. This CDR3 is CASCNSLPCTGELFF. CDR3 bases: TGTGCCAGCTGTAATTCACTCCCTTGTACCGGGGAGCTGTTTTTT.

The chain is built from TRBV2 and TRBJ1-1; 8 positions match TRBD1. Germline values: CDR1 SNHLY, CDR2 FYNNEI. This CDR3 spans 15 amino acids. V lost 7 bases to trimming and J lost 4 bases; unmatched junction nucleotides: 11. The CDR3 reads CASNILQGVSTEAFF. CDR3 DNA sequence: TGTGCCAGCAACATCTTACAGGGGGTGAGCACTGAAGCTTTCTTT. Using reference TRBV2 and TRBJ1-1 for the parts outside the CDR3, the full variable domain is EPEVTQTPSHQVTQMGQEVILRCVPISNHLYFYWYRQILGQKVEFLVSFYNNEISEKSEIFDDQFSVERPDGSNFTLKIRSTKLEDSAMYFCASNILQGVSTEAFFGQGTRLTVV.

This clone was seen a handful of times. V usage is TRBV4-1 and J usage is TRBJ2-5; perhaps TRBD2 as D (6 bases). Trimming stripped 4 bases from V and 2 bases from J, with 14 bases between. Germline V CDR1 and CDR2: MGHRA, YSYEKL. This CDR3 is built from 15 residues. CDR3 bases: TGCGCCAGCAGCCGAACTAGCACGGCACAAGAGACCCAGTACTTC. Translated, it gives CASSRTSTAQETQYF.

This rearrangement joins TRBV6-5 to TRBJ1-3, with D possibly matching TRBD1 (5 bases). Germline V gives CDR1 MNHEY, CDR2 SVGAGI. CDR3 size: 13 residues. The V end lost 6 bases, the J end lost 3 bases, and 9 bases lay between the germline ends. The DNA of the CDR3 is TGTGCCAGCAGCCAGGGATATGGAAACACCATATATTTT. It codes for CASSQGYGNTIYF.

This clone was detected only once. The rearrangement links TRBV5-1 to TRBJ1-1; D call uncertain. Per germline, CDR1 SGHRS and CDR2 YFSETQ. The CDR3 loop spans 13 amino acids. V lost 0 bases to trimming and J lost 6 bases, with 9 bases between them. CDR3 protein: CASSLAFGPEAFF. In DNA, the CDR3 is TGCGCCAGCAGCTTGGCCTTTGGCCCTGAAGCTTTCTTT.

V usage is TRBV7-3 and J usage is TRBJ1-1, with D uncertain. The CDR3 sequence is 15 residues long. Trimming removed 2 bases at V and 1 base at J, with 11 bases between. The germline V gene encodes CDR1 SGHTA and CDR2 FQGTGA. CDR3 region: CASSLSGSQNTEAFF. CDR3 bases: TGTGCCAGCAGCTTATCAGGCAGCCAGAACACTGAAGCTTTCTTT.

The chain has TRBV6-5 and TRBJ1-1, with 8 positions matching TRBD1. V lost 7 bases, J lost 10 bases, and 8 bases stayed unmatched. The CDR3 loop spans 12 amino acids. Germline V gene lookup returns CDR1 MNHEY and CDR2 SVGAGI. The CDR3 nucleotides are TGTGCCAGCAACTCAAGACAGGGGCCAGCTTTCTTT. This sequence encodes CASNSRQGPAFF.